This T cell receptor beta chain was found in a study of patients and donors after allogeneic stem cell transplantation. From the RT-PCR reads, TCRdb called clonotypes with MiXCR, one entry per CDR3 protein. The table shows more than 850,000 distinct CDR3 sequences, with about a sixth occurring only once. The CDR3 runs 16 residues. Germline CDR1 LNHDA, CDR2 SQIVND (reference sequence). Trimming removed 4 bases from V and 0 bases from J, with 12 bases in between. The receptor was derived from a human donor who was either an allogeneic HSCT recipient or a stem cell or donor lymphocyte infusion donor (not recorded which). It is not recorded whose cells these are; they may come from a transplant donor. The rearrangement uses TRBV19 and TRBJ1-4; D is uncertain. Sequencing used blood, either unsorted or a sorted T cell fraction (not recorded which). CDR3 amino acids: CASSTFIGATNEKLFF. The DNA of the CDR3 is TGTGCCAGTAGTACCTTTATAGGTGCAACTAATGAAAAACTGTTTTTT.